These 9 T cell receptor beta chains came from one sample sequenced in a study of a mutant IDH1 vaccine in newly diagnosed glioma. Assay used: immunoSEQ multiplex PCR; TCRdb lists only in-frame clones, some missing. The data show 55,000 or so clones, more than 85% seen once. Their cognate antigens are unknown. Time point meaning: week 11, during vaccination. The content of each vaccine dose was 300 ug of mutant IDH1 20-mer peptide, and topical imiquimod accompanied it. The source material was PBMCs, sampled from a glioma patient whose treatment included an IDH1 peptide vaccine. The receptors stem from a man aged 45-65 years with glioma.

The CDR3 loop reads CASSQAGGRGGKLFF. The CDR3 nucleotides are TGCGCCAGCAGCCAAGCCGGGGGCAGGGGCGGGAAACTGTTTTTT. J is TRBJ1-4 and V is TRBV4-3; maybe TRBD1 (6 bases). The CDR3 loop spans 15 amino acids. The V and J ends lost 1 base and 11 bases respectively, with 17 bases between them. CDR1 and CDR2 from the germline V gene are LGHNA and YSLEER.

This rearrangement joins TRBV14 to TRBJ2-1; 8 bases fit TRBD2. CDR1 is SGHDN, CDR2 FVKESK, per germline. The V segment lost 4 bases and the J segment 7 bases; nucleotides outside the gene matches: 9. The CDR3 runs to 15 residues. The CDR3 loop reads CASSLRLATINEQFF. DNA for the CDR3: TGTGCCAGCAGCCTCCGACTAGCGACCATTAATGAGCAGTTCTTC.

The J gene is TRBJ2-2, the V gene TRBV15, with unresolved D. Trimming removed 2 bases from V and 4 bases from J, with 8 bases in between. This CDR3 region has 14 residues. Germline CDR1 is LNHNV and CDR2 is YYDKDF (reference sequence). The CDR3 coding sequence is TGTGCCACCAGCAGAATCCGGAGCACCGGGGAGCTGTTTTTT. This translates into CATSRIRSTGELFF.

The CDR3 DNA reads TGTGCCAGCAGCTTGGTTGCAGGTGGTGGCTACACCTTC. Translation: CASSLVAGGGYTF. V gene TRBV5-4 combines with J gene TRBJ1-2, with D unclear. The CDR3 sequence is 13 residues long. Germline lookup yields CDR1 SGHNT and CDR2 YYREEE (reference sequence). The ends were cut back, 0 bases at V and 7 bases at J, with 10 bases in the middle.

The chain uses TRBV5-1 and TRBJ1-2; 8 nucleotides align to TRBD1. This CDR3 spans 13 amino acids. V lost 4 bases and J lost 7; bases outside the gene matches: 6. CDR1 SGHRS and CDR2 YFSETQ come from the germline V gene. The CDR3 nucleotides are TGCGCCAGCAGCCCCGGACAGGGTGGTGGCTACACCTTC. Amino acids: CASSPGQGGGYTF.

The rearrangement joins TRBV7-8 to TRBJ1-5; D not certain. This CDR3 region has 13 residues. V was shortened by 7 bases and J by 7 bases, with 14 bases between the two germline ends. Germline loops: CDR1 SGHVS, CDR2 FQNEAQ. In nucleotides, the CDR3 is TGTGCCAGCACCCAAAGAGGCACCCAGCCCCAGCATTTT. This sequence encodes CASTQRGTQPQHF.

V and J are TRBV9 and TRBJ2-7; 7 bases are a match to TRBD1. V was pared by 0 bases and J by 3 bases, with 6 bases of the junction left unmatched. Germline CDR1 is SGDLS and CDR2 is YYNGEE. The CDR3 is 15 residues long. This CDR3 reads CASSVGTGGIYEQYF. As DNA, the CDR3 is TGTGCCAGCAGCGTAGGGACAGGTGGGATCTACGAGCAGTACTTC.

The rearrangement joins TRBV7-9 to TRBJ2-3; no definite D call. The CDR3 totals 16 residues. Deletions cut 3 bases from V and 1 base from J, with 14 bases between. The germline CDR1 and CDR2 sequences are SEHNR and FQNEAQ (reference sequence). CDR3 nucleotides: TGTGCCAGCAGCTTGCAATCCCGGTGGGGCACAGATACGCAGTATTTT. Its translation: CASSLQSRWGTDTQYF.

CDR3 protein: CASSSPWEEGRQPQHF. CDR3 bases: TGTGCCAGCAGTTCCCCGTGGGAGGAGGGCCGTCAGCCCCAGCATTTT. The chain carries TRBV28 and TRBJ1-5; D ambiguous. Trimming pared 4 bases from V and 6 bases from J, leaving 19 bases between. CDR1 is MDHEN, CDR2 SYDVKM, per germline. CDR3 size: 16 residues.